The clone carrying this TCR beta chain was recorded a few times. The entry originates in a study of blood T cell repertoires in COVID-19. The wider study: Samples of COVID-19 (acute and convalescent) were obtained from the United States, Italy and Spain. Nucleic acid was either cDNA or gDNA, and it came from T cells, B-cell-depleted T cells, or PBMCs.

This CDR3 contains 19 residues. As originally analysed: Reference gene primer amplification gave estimated nucleated cell counts. Generated by immunoSEQ multiplex PCR, the TCRdb table keeps only in-frame clones and is missing some. That table supplies the V and J calls and clone size; D and trimming were determined from the DNA. The table has 200,000 to 300,000 clones, 86% seen once; the top ten hold around 12%. Input material: peripheral blood. The source of this sequence is an elderly man with acute or convalescent COVID-19. This chain uses TRBV21-1 with TRBJ2-3; the DNA was not used to check the table's D call, TRBD2. TRBV21-1 is a pseudogene. Here the CDR3 reads CASSKERGGHALLADTQYF. CDR3 sequence (DNA): TGTGCCAGCAGCAAAGAGAGGGGGGGCCACGCCTTGCTGGCAGATACGCAGTATTTT.